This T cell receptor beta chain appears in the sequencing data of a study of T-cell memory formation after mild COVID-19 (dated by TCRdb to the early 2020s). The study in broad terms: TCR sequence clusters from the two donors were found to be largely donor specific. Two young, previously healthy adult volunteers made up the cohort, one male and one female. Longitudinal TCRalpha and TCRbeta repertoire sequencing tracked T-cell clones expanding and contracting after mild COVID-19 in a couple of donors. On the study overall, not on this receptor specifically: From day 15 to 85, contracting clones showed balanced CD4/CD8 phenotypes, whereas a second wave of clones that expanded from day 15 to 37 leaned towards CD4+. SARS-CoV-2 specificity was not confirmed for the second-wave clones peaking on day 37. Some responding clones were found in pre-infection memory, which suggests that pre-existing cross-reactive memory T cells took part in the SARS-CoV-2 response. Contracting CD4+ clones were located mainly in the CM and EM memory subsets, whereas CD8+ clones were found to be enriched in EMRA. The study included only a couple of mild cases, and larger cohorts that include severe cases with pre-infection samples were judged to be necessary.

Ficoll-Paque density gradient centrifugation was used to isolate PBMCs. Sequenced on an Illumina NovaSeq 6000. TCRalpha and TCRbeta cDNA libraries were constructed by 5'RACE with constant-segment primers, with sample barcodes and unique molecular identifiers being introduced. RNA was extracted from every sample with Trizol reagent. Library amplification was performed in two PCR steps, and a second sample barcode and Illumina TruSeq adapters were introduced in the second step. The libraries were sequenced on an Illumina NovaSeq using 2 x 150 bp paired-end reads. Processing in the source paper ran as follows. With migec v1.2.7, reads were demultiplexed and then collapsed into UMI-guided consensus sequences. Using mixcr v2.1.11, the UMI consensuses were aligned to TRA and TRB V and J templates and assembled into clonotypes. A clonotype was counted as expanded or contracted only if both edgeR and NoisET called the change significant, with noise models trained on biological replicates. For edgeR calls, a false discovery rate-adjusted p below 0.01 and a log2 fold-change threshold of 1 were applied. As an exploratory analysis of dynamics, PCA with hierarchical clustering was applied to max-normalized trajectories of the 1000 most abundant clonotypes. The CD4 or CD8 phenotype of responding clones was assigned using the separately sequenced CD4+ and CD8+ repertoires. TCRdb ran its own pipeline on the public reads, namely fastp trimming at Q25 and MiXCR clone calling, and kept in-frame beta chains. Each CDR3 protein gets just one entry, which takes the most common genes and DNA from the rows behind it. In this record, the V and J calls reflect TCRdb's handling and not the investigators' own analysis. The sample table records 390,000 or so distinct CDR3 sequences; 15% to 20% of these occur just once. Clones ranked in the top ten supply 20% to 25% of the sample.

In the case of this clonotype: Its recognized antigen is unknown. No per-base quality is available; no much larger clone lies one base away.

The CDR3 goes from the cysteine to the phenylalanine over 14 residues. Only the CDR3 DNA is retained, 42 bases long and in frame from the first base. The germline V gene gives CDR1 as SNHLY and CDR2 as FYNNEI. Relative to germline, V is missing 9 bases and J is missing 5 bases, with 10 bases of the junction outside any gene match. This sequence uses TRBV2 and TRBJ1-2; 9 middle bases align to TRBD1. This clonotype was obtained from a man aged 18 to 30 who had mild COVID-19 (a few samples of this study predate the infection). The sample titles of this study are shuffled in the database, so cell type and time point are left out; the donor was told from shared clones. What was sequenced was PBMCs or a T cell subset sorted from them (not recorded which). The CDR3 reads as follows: CARGTGTGHYGYTF. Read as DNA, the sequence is TGTGCCAGAGGGACCGGGACAGGGCATTATGGCTACACCTTC.